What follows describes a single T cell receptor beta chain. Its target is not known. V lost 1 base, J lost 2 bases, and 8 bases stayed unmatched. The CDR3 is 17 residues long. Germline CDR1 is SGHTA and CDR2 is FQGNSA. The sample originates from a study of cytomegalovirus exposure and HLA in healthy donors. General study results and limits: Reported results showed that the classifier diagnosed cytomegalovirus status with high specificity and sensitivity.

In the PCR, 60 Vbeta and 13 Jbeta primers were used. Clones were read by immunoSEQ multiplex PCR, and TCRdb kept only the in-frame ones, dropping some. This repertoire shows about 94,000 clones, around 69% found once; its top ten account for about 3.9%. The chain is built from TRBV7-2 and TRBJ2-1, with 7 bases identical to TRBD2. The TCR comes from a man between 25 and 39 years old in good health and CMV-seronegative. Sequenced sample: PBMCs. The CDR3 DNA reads TGTGCCAGCAGCTTAGGTTTTGCGGCGGGAGCCTACAATGAGCAGTTCTTC. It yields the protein CASSLGFAAGAYNEQFF.